This T cell receptor (beta chain) was sequenced in a study of shared clonotypes between healthy human individuals. CD4+ cells yielded CD45RA+ naive and CD45RA-negative memory subsets. This CDR3 region has 15 residues. Per germline, CDR1 LGHNA and CDR2 YSLEER. Trimming took 5 bases from V and 4 from J, leaving 14 bases between them. The repertoire was sequenced with immunoSEQ multiplex PCR; TCRdb's copy has only in-frame clones and lacks some. Of around 330,000 clones listed, about 74% are singletons. Material for sequencing was memory CD4+ T cells sorted from blood. This sample's subset: CD45RA-negative fraction. The TCR comes from a man aged 25 to 45 in good health. The gene calls are TRBV4-3 and TRBJ2-2, with D perhaps being TRBD1 or TRBD2 (5 bases each). The CDR3 spells CASSYAGTVTGELFF. DNA for the CDR3: TGCGCCAGCAGCTATGCCGGGACGGTCACCGGGGAGCTGTTTTTT.